Below are 6 T cell receptor beta chains sequenced from a single sample in a study of cytomegalovirus exposure and HLA in healthy donors. Amplification used 60 Vbeta primers and 13 Jbeta primers. Some clones are missing from TCRdb's copy, which holds only in-frame ones; the method was immunoSEQ multiplex PCR. The sample holds more than 95,000 clones. The sample taken for sequencing was PBMCs. These receptors came from a man aged 25-45 years in good health and CMV-seronegative.

The rearrangement joins TRBV28 to TRBJ2-1, with D perhaps TRBD2 (6 bases). Trimming shortened V by 8 bases and J by 8 bases, and 25 bases separated the two germline ends. The CDR3 totals 16 residues. From germline, CDR1 is MDHEN and CDR2 SYDVKM. The DNA of the CDR3 is TGTGCCAGCCGCCTGGCGCTCGGGGGTTTTTTGGATGAGCAGTTCTTC. Residues: CASRLALGGFLDEQFF.

The chain combines TRBV18 with TRBJ2-2; 11 nucleotides agree with TRBD2. Germline CDR1 KGHSH, CDR2 LQKENI. V dropped 3 bases and J dropped 7; count of bases not matched to a gene: 10. The CDR3 loop spans 17 amino acids. The CDR3 DNA follows: TGTGCCAGCTCACCGGAACTAGCGGGAGCCGGCGGCGGGGAGCTGTTTTTT. Translation: CASSPELAGAGGGELFF.

The V and J genes are TRBV18 and TRBJ2-7; D is possibly TRBD2 (6 bases). The CDR3 totals 18 residues. Trimming stripped 4 bases from V and 2 bases from J, with 24 bases between. Per the germline V gene, CDR1 is KGHSH and CDR2 is LQKENI. Written as DNA, the CDR3 is TGTGCCAGCTCACGCTCAATTGCCGATGGAGGGCCTCCCTACGAGCAGTACTTC. Amino acid sequence: CASSRSIADGGPPYEQYF.

The chain carries TRBV30 and TRBJ2-7, with D maybe TRBD1 (6 bases). This CDR3 comprises 12 residues. CDR1 and CDR2 (germline): GTSNPN, SVGIG (reference sequence). CDR3 residues: CAMDFTGYEQYF. CDR3 DNA sequence: TGTGCTATGGATTTTACAGGGTACGAGCAGTACTTC.

The chain uses TRBV5-8 and TRBJ2-5; the match to TRBD2 covers 9 bases. CDR1 is SGHTS, CDR2 YDEGEE, per germline. This CDR3 is 14 amino acids long. Unmatched junction bases numbered 1, after V lost 2 bases and J lost 2 bases. In nucleotides, the CDR3 is TGTGCCAGCAGCTTAGCGGGAGGACAAGAGACCCAGTACTTC. It specifies CASSLAGGQETQYF.

The J gene is TRBJ2-5, the V gene TRBV5-6, with D possibly TRBD2 on 5 matching bases. V gave up 0 bases and J gave up 5 bases, with 14 bases separating them. This CDR3 region has 15 residues. CDR1 and CDR2 from the germline V gene are SGHDT and YYEEEE. In DNA, the CDR3 is TGTGCCAGCAGCTTGGAGTCGGGAATCCGGGAGACCCAGTACTTC. It specifies CASSLESGIRETQYF.